This entry is about one TCR beta chain. No antigen is known for it. A clone one base away is much larger, so this may be a read error. The CDR3 totals 15 residues. Naive CD8 T cells were FACS-sorted by CD8+CD4-CCR7+CD45RA+ markers. Listed TCR primers and previously described methods were used for bulk TCR libraries. TCRdb independently ran MiXCR on the PCR reads; one entry per CDR3 protein. The profile covers some 320,000 distinct CDR3 sequences, with 24% appearing a single time and about 0.74% taken by the ten largest. The record originates from a study of molecular identifiers for immune sequencing clone quantification. General study findings and limits: Clones with over 20 RNA copies captured over 98% of effector molecules but under 1% of naive ones.

The chain has TRBV5-3 and TRBJ2-1; D is possibly TRBD1 (6 bases). TRBV5-3 is an ORF for which the function is uncertain. The sequenced sample was naive CD8+ T cells from blood, with Jurkat cell RNA spiked in. The subset denotes: FACS-sorted CD8+CD4-CCR7+CD45RA+ naive T cells. The clonotype was recovered from a human donor in good health. Some libraries in this study had Jurkat cell RNA spiked in. The CDR3 loop reads CASSPRTASYNERFF. CDR3 bases: TGTGCCAGCAGCCCTAGGACAGCTTCCTACAATGAGCGGTTCTTC.